This record looks at one TCR beta chain sequence and its context. Its antigen is not identified. This entry is derived from a study of cytomegalovirus exposure and HLA in healthy donors. The CDR3 covers 16 residues. V lost 0 bases and J lost 2; bases outside the gene matches: 5. Germline V gives CDR1 SGDLS, CDR2 YYNGEE. General study findings and limits: The tendency of first-cohort TCR clusters to co-occur in the 90 to 150 validation repertoires was the finding of a later analysis.

The donors belonged to the roughly 110-subject validation cohort, separate from the roughly 650-subject first cohort. Sequencing was performed with immunoSEQ multiplex PCR; in TCRdb, only in-frame clones are kept and a portion is missing. The sample carries 110,000 to 150,000 clones, about 94% recorded once. The TCR was taken from a young man in good health and CMV-seropositive. This chain joins TRBV9 and TRBJ2-7; 10 nucleotides match TRBD2. Sequencing was done on a sample of PBMCs. The DNA for the CDR3 is TGTGCCAGCAGCGTAGGCGGAGCGGGAGGGACCTACGAGCAGTACTTC. Translating it yields CASSVGGAGGTYEQYF.